This T cell receptor beta chain was identified in a study of human T cells and chemical hapten exposure. Study as a whole: TCR yield per sample varied, mainly due to pooled library volumes. Study observations and caveats: With DPC sensitization, TCRs exceeding 1 in 1000 frequency showed no change.

Time point defined: patch test 3, about 24 weeks after DPC sensitization. Treatment here: therapeutic diphenylcyclopropenone sensitization with weekly scalp DPC. Trimming cost V 7 bases and J 5 bases, with 11 bases left between them. Germline CDR1 SNHLY, CDR2 FYNNEI. This CDR3 region has 13 residues. With respect to this clonotype: Its antigen is unknown.

Individual cDNA molecules (in the library) carried attached unique molecular identifiers. TCRdb recomputed calls from the RACE reads with MiXCR, one row per CDR3 protein. Of 50,000 to 60,000 distinct CDR3 sequences in the sample, under 15% are singletons; the top ten hold 2% to 3%. The specimen comprised whole blood, sampled in connection with sensitization to the hapten diphenylcyclopropenone (DPC). The gene calls are TRBV2 and TRBJ2-2; TRBD1 is a possible D gene (5 bases). The clonotype originates from a man aged 30 to 45 with alopecia areata. Some clones in this sample may be carry-over from other donors' samples. CDR3 protein: CASTRQGTGELFF. For the CDR3, the DNA is TGTGCCAGCACTAGGCAGGGAACCGGGGAGCTGTTTTTT.